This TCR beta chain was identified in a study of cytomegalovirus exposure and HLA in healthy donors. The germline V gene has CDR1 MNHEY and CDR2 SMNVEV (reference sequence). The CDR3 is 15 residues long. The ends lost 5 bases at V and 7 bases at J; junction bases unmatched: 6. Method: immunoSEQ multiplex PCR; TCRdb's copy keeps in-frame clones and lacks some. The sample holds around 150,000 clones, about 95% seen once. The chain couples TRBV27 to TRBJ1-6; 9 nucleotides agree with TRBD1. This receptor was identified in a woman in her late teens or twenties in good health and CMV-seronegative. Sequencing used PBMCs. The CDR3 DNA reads TGTGCCAGCAGTCCGGGACAGGGACTCAATTCACCCCTCCACTTT. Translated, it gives CASSPGQGLNSPLHF.